These 10 T cell receptor beta chains originate from one sample sequenced in a study of response to subunit inactivated influenza vaccine (dated by TCRdb to the late 2010s). Library method: RT-PCR. The instrument was an Illumina HiSeq 2500. TCRdb reran the public reads through fastp at Q25 and MiXCR, keeping productive beta chains. A single entry per CDR3 protein holds the most common genes and DNA from its merged rows. The sample table records 300,000 to 350,000 distinct CDR3 sequences; 20% to 25% of these occur just once. Jointly, the top ten make up roughly 10% of the sample. Sequencing used PBMCs from blood, obtained about 20 months after vaccination. Every receptor here comes from a man between 50 and 75 years old who received an inactivated influenza vaccine. Donor details come from another sample of the same person, matched by shared clones.

The V call is TRBV2, the J call TRBJ1-2; no clear D gene. The CDR3 is made up of 12 amino acids. In germline, CDR1 is SNHLY, CDR2 FYNNEI. Trimming left V 9 bases short and J 0 bases short, with 8 bases between. CDR3 sequence reads: CARLSANYGYTF. DNA of the CDR3: TGTGCCAGATTGAGCGCTAACTATGGCTACACCTTC.

This chain joins TRBV9 and TRBJ2-2; 8 bases are a match to TRBD2. The trim removed 6 bases at V and 5 bases at J, leaving 3 bases unmatched. The CDR3 consists of 13 residues. Germline V CDR1 and CDR2: SGDLS, YYNGEE. This CDR3 reads CASTREGTGELFF. CDR3 in DNA: TGTGCCAGCACTCGGGAGGGGACCGGGGAGCTGTTTTTT.

The chain recombines TRBV20-1 with TRBJ1-4, with D unclear. V was clipped by 5 bases and J by 4 bases, with 11 bases between them. This CDR3 has 13 amino acids. The germline V gene has CDR1 DFQATT and CDR2 SNEGSKA (reference sequence). Here the CDR3 reads CSAPDGDNEKLFF. The CDR3 DNA is TGCAGTGCTCCGGACGGGGATAATGAAAAACTGTTTTTT.

This chain's CDR3 is CASSLEGVKNTEAFF. The CDR3 nucleotides read TGTGCCAGCAGCTTAGAAGGAGTCAAGAACACTGAAGCTTTCTTT. This chain connects TRBV7-9 to TRBJ1-1, with no clear D. The germline V gene has CDR1 SEHNR and CDR2 FQNEAQ (reference sequence). Trimming stripped 1 base from V and 1 base from J, with 10 bases between. The CDR3 is 15 residues long.

The chain has TRBV3-1 and TRBJ2-7; 7 bases fit TRBD1. J lost 6 bases, V lost 2 bases, and 4 bases had no gene match. The CDR3 runs 13 residues. Per the germline V gene, CDR1 is LGHDT and CDR2 is YNNKEL (reference sequence). In DNA form, the CDR3 reads TGTGCCAGCAGCCAACCCCGGACAGGCGAGCAGTACTTC. Its protein is CASSQPRTGEQYF.

Ten or more counts support this clonotype. The chain joins TRBV7-9 to TRBJ1-1, with a tentative D call TRBD1 (6 bases). CDR1 and CDR2 (germline): SEHNR, FQNEAQ (reference sequence). The ends were cut back, 5 bases at V and 8 bases at J, with 18 bases in the middle. This CDR3 has 14 amino acids. CDR3 DNA: TGTGCCAGCAGCCAATCCGTGCCCAGGGGAGAAGCTTTCTTT. Its protein is CASSQSVPRGEAFF.

This clonotype was found a few times. The chain recombines TRBV7-2 with TRBJ2-3; TRBD1 is a possible D gene (6 bases). Trimming took 3 bases from V and 4 from J, leaving 11 bases between them. Germline V gene data show CDR1 as SGHTA and CDR2 as FQGNSA. The CDR3 is 14 residues long. The CDR3 DNA reads TGTGCCAGCAGCTTCACCCCAGGGGCAGATACGCAGTATTTT. Translating it yields CASSFTPGADTQYF.

This clonotype was detected only a few times. The chain employs TRBV5-1 and TRBJ1-2; 9 bases map to TRBD1. The germline V gene has CDR1 SGHRS and CDR2 YFSETQ. There are 15 residues in the CDR3. The J segment lost 5 bases and the V segment lost 0 bases, leaving 5 bases of the junction unmatched. CDR3 residues: CASSLEQGAQYGYTF. DNA for the CDR3: TGCGCCAGCAGCTTGGAACAGGGGGCGCAGTATGGCTACACCTTC.

This clonotype was found a few times. The chain has TRBV27 and TRBJ2-5, with D hard to call. Germline lookup yields CDR1 MNHEY and CDR2 SMNVEV (reference sequence). This CDR3 is built from 15 residues. V lost 5 bases and J 3 bases, leaving 16 bases between the germline ends. CDR3 sequence: CASSLLGEYEETQYF. The CDR3, as DNA: TGTGCCAGCAGTCTCCTCGGCGAGTACGAAGAGACCCAGTACTTC.

This rearrangement joins TRBV7-8 to TRBJ2-7; 7 bases align to TRBD1. This CDR3 contains 15 residues. CDR1 and CDR2 from the germline V gene are SGHVS and FQNEAQ. J gave up 6 bases and V 3 bases, and 11 bases lay outside the gene matches. CDR3 loop: CASSFRRYRGGEQYF. CDR3 DNA sequence: TGTGCCAGCAGCTTCCGTAGGTACAGGGGTGGCGAGCAGTACTTC.